The following is a TCR beta chain sequence with its context. The antigen is not known. This record comes from a study of T-cell memory formation after mild COVID-19. This CDR3 comprises 14 residues. The V gene's germline CDR1 is SGDLS and CDR2 YYNGEE. The trim removed 6 bases at V and 4 bases at J, leaving 6 bases unmatched. Researchers used 5'RACE with constant-segment primers to make TCR alpha and TCR beta cDNA libraries that carry sample barcodes and UMIs. Via MiXCR, TCRdb re-called the 5' RACE reads, giving one row per CDR3 protein. The table lists tens of thousands of distinct CDR3 sequences, roughly an eighth of them singletons, with 27% in the top ten. Broader study findings: Researchers could not confirm that second-wave clones peaking on day 37 targeted SARS-CoV-2. Clones that contracted clustered mainly in CM and EM if CD4+ and in EMRA if CD8+.

The sequence was collected from an adult woman who had mild COVID-19 (a few samples of this study predate the infection). Cell type and time point are not known. The gene calls are TRBV9 and TRBJ2-1, with 8 bases fitting TRBD2. Sequenced material: PBMCs or a T cell subset sorted from them (not recorded which). CDR3 bases: TGTGCCAGCACCCGGGAGGGCCATTACAATGAGCAGTTCTTC. As protein: CASTREGHYNEQFF.